This entry features one T cell receptor (beta chain) sequence. The antigen it recognizes is unknown. The sample is drawn from a study of monozygotic twins with inflammatory bowel disease (dated by TCRdb to between 2018 and 2021). Background on the whole study: The full study comprised 28 monozygotic twin pairs: nine German pairs (four IBD-concordant, five IBD-discordant) and 19 IBD-discordant Danish pairs. Disease-associated traits were sought mainly through comparisons between IBD patients and their genetically identical healthy co-twins within discordant pairs. Each individual had, on average, about 151 000 unique TCRalpha sequences and 181 000 unique TCRbeta sequences available for analysis.

A roughly 2.6 ml peripheral blood sample was drawn into PAXgene tubes per donor and stored at -80°C. Without any T cell sorting, total RNA was extracted from whole blood using the PAXgene blood miRNA kit on an automated QIAcube. Peripheral blood from monozygotic twin pairs who were concordant or discordant for inflammatory bowel disease underwent deep TCRalpha and TCRbeta repertoire profiling using unique molecular barcoding. Smoking habits were recorded for all twin pairs, and each individual was classified as a current, former or never smoker. The research as a whole found: Because patients received different immunosuppressive treatments, the repertoires may have picked up extra background noise and variability between individuals. No difference in repertoire similarity was observed between concordant and discordant twins, possibly owing to limited statistical power. Different T cell subtypes could not be distinguished in the analysis. IBD patients had lower TCRbeta repertoire diversity, measured by the inverse Simpson index, than their healthy co-twins. The results gave no support for a single strong signal or clonotype linked to IBD. Compared with healthy twins, IBD patients had fewer clonotypes in common with other individuals, a difference most pronounced in patients showing signs of disease activity.

CDR1 and CDR2, per the germline V gene (reference sequence), are DFQATT and SNEGSKA. The CDR3 runs 14 residues from the cysteine to the phenylalanine. The record lacks a DNA sequence. Libraries were prepared through 5' RACE. The input for every TCR library was around 4,000 ng of total RNA. For each sample, cDNA synthesis was carried out in eight separate reactions using SMARTScribe reverse transcriptase. During cDNA synthesis, template switching was used to introduce unique molecular identifiers that contained a 6-nucleotide sample barcode. Amplification of TCRalpha and TCRbeta cDNA involved two nested PCRs of approximately 16 and 10 cycles, and each PCR was followed by bead purification. Before amplification, the cDNA was treated with uracil DNA-glycosylase and purified using the QIAquick PCR purification kit. The second PCR added Illumina TruSeq-compatible adapters along with sample-specific barcodes. Library quality and concentration were checked on TapeStation and Qubit, and libraries were pooled at around 5 ng each. Sequencing of pooled libraries was carried out on an Illumina HiSeq2500 single-index Rapid Run using 2 x 100 bp reads and custom sequencing primers. The original methods were these. MiGEC version 1.2.6 was used for UMI-based consensus assembly, which corrected PCR and sequencing errors. MiXCR version 2.1.1 was used for V(D)J alignment, clonotype assembly and CDR3 extraction. To normalise gene usage, clonotype sharing and MAIT/NKT TCR abundance, the top 1000, 10 000 and 20 000 clonotypes in each sample were analysed. After downsampling to 27 000 UMIs, diversity was calculated as the inverse Simpson index using the vegan R package. Statistical testing used paired Mann-Whitney U tests on the discordant twin pairs and applied Benjamini-Hochberg correction for multiple testing. The reads, reprocessed by TCRdb, yield one row per CDR3 protein sequence and no DNA. The V and J calls follow TCRdb's processing rather than the paper's. Per the sample table, the count is around 410,000 distinct CDR3 sequences. 2% to 3% of the sample lies in the top ten.

This sequence uses TRBV20-1 and TRBJ2-7; checking the TCRdb D call of TRBD2 is not possible without DNA. The material sequenced was blood. The source is a human donor with ulcerative colitis or Crohn's disease, or a healthy co-twin of an affected twin (not recorded which). The CDR3 in this case is CSASTLAESYEQYF.